Given below is one TCR beta chain in context. The target antigen is unknown. V trimming: 6 bases; J trimming: 7 bases; junction bases outside the gene matches: 13. Per the germline V gene, CDR1 is MDHEN and CDR2 is SYDVKM. The CDR3 runs 16 residues. This record belongs to a study of T-cell memory formation after mild COVID-19. The study, taken as a whole, reports: Detection of some responders pre-infection suggested pre-existing cross-reactive memory T cells participated. Among CD4+ contracting clones, most were CM and EM, and CD8+ ones EMRA.

One entry per CDR3 protein results from TCRdb running MiXCR on the 5' RACE reads. The sample shows 130,000 to 150,000 distinct CDR3 sequences, 19% of them seen only once. Source material: PBMCs or a T cell subset sorted from them (not recorded which). This chain connects TRBV28 to TRBJ2-3; 10 bases are shared with TRBD1. The sequence was obtained from an adult woman who had mild COVID-19 (a few samples of this study predate the infection). Cell type and time point are not known. The CDR3: CASRAPGTGVGHTQYF. The CDR3 DNA follows: TGTGCCAGCAGGGCCCCCGGGACAGGGGTCGGGCATACGCAGTATTTT.